Listed below are T cell receptor beta chains from one sample, sequenced in a study of cytotoxic CD8 clonotypes in ibrutinib-treated CLL. TCRdb's table, derived via immunoSEQ multiplex PCR, lists solely in-frame clones and lacks some. In the table there are approximately 140,000 clones, less than 95% of which are singletons. The starting material was PBMCs, obtained after 12 months of ibrutinib treatment. These receptors all stem from a human donor with chronic lymphocytic leukemia. Both conserved end residues are part of each CDR3. D genes are given only for firm matches. Expanded clones get a size class; other rows say once, few or many, or leave the size out.

TRBJ2-4,TRBV9,.,.,TGTGCCAGCAGCTCCAGCTTAGAGACCAAAAACATTCAGTACTTC,CASSSSLETKNIQYF
TRBJ1-2,TRBV5-1,.,.,TGCGCCAGCAGCCCCGGCCAGGAGGGCTACGTGGGGGGCTACACCTTC,CASSPGQEGYVGGYTF
TRBJ2-5,TRBV18,.,TRBD1,TGTGCCAGCTCACCGGGACAGGGGATCATGGAGACCCAGTACTTC,CASSPGQGIMETQYF
TRBJ1-2,TRBV15,.,TRBD1,TGTGCCACCGACGGGACAGGCGAGTTAGGCTACACCTTC,CATDGTGELGYTF
TRBJ2-7,TRBV5-6,.,.,TGTGCCAGCAGCCCGAACCATATACCCTACGAGCAGTACTTC,CASSPNHIPYEQYF
TRBJ2-7,TRBV4-3,.,.,TGCGCCAGCAGCCAAGAAGTGCGGCTCGAGCAGTACTTC,CASSQEVRLEQYF
TRBJ1-1,TRBV7-2,few,.,TGTGCCCTTCGCATGGACACTGAAGCTTTCTTT,CALRMDTEAFF
TRBJ1-4,TRBV7-9,.,.,TGTGCCAGCCTTGGGGTTGAAAAACTGTTTTTT,CASLGVEKLFF
TRBJ2-7,TRBV19,.,TRBD1,TGTGCCAGTAGTACCCGACAGACAGGGGGAGTTTTCTACGAGCAGTACTTC,CASSTRQTGGVFYEQYF
TRBJ2-3,TRBV5-4,once,.,TGTGCCAGCAGCTTGGGAGGGGCCGCCACAGATACGCAGTATTTT,CASSLGGAATDTQYF
TRBJ1-1,TRBV19,.,.,TGTGCCAGTAGTCAGATAACGGTGAACACTGAAGCTTTCTTT,CASSQITVNTEAFF
TRBJ2-2,TRBV7-8,.,.,TGTGCCTCCCAAGGAGCTAACACCGGGGAGCTGTTTTTT,CASQGANTGELFF
TRBJ2-2,TRBV13,.,.,TGTGCCAGCAGCTCTCCGGCAGGGGCCGGGGAGCTGTTTTTT,CASSSPAGAGELFF
TRBJ2-7,TRBV7-9,.,.,TGTGCCAGCCGCCGGAGCGCCAACGGAAACTACGAGCAGTACTTC,CASRRSANGNYEQYF
TRBJ2-1,TRBV6-5,.,.,TGTGCCAGCAGTTACCGAAGGGGCCGTAACAATGAGCAGTTCTTC,CASSYRRGRNNEQFF
TRBJ1-1,TRBV2,.,.,TGTGCCAGCAAAGGCCAACGATTCTCTGAAGCTTTCTTT,CASKGQRFSEAFF
TRBJ2-2,TRBV19,.,.,TGTGCCAGTTGTCCGACTCAGAACACCGGGGAGCTGTTTTTT,CASCPTQNTGELFF
TRBJ1-2,TRBV19,.,TRBD1,TGTGCCAGTAGCAGCGGACAGGTAGCCTATGGCTACACCTTC,CASSSGQVAYGYTF
TRBJ1-1,TRBV6-6,.,.,TGTGCCACCCTACCGTGGGGGGGGGTCAGCACTGAAGCTTTCTTT,CATLPWGGVSTEAFF
TRBJ2-7,TRBV7-3,.,TRBD1,TGTGCCAGCAGCTTAACGGGGACAGGGGCTGCCGAGCAGTACTTC,CASSLTGTGAAEQYF
TRBJ2-3,TRBV2,.,.,TGTGCCAGCACCCGAAGGCGGGGTGCAGATACGCAGTATTTT,CASTRRRGADTQYF
TRBJ2-7,TRBV13,.,.,TGTGCCAGCAGCTTAGGCCCCGGGGTTTCGGAGCAGTACTTC,CASSLGPGVSEQYF
TRBJ2-7,TRBV21-1,.,.,TGTGCCAGCAGCTTTAAAGGAAAGGGTCAGGGGCAATGCTCCTACGAGCAGTACTTC,CASSFKGKGQGQCSYEQYF
TRBJ2-7,TRBV28,.,.,TGTGCCAGCACCCTACGGGTCTTAGACTACGAGCAGTACTTC,CASTLRVLDYEQYF
TRBJ2-7,TRBV30,.,.,TGTGCCTGGGCGAGATCCTTCTTTTCCTACGAGCAGTACTTC,CAWARSFFSYEQYF
TRBJ1-2,TRBV4-2,.,TRBD1,TGTGCCAGCAGCCAAGAGGGACAGGGGTGGGCTAACTATGGCTACACCTTC,CASSQEGQGWANYGYTF
TRBJ1-2,TRBV10-3,once,TRBD1,TGTGCCATTGCCAGGGGGGGCCCCATCTATGGCTACACCTTC,CAIARGGPIYGYTF
TRBJ1-1,TRBV28,.,TRBD1,TGTGCCAGCAGTACCGTTGAGGGGGCGTTGGGGACTGAAGCTTTCTTT,CASSTVEGALGTEAFF
TRBJ2-1,TRBV27,.,.,TGTGCCAGCAGTTTATGGGCAGACCATGGAGACAATGAGCAGTTCTTC,CASSLWADHGDNEQFF
TRBJ1-3,TRBV19,.,.,TGTGCCAGTAGTCCAGACAAGACCAGCTCTGGAAACACCATATATTTT,CASSPDKTSSGNTIYF
TRBJ1-5,TRBV27,.,.,TGTGCCAGCAGTGCCCACAGGGAGCCTAACAATCAGCCCCAGCATTTT,CASSAHREPNNQPQHF
TRBJ2-3,TRBV4-3,.,TRBD2,TGCGCCAGCAGCCAAGATCTAAGGGCGGGAGGCCGCGATACGCAGTATTTT,CASSQDLRAGGRDTQYF
TRBJ1-1,TRBV19,.,.,TGTGCCACCCGCCGACTAACTGAAGCTTTCTTT,CATRRLTEAFF
TRBJ2-7,TRBV2,.,.,TGTGCCAGCAGGGAGAGACAGGCCGGGGAGCAGTACTTC,CASRERQAGEQYF
TRBJ2-1,TRBV14,.,.,TGTGCCAGCAGCCTTCCCGGTGGGTTCGGACAGTTCTTC,CASSLPGGFGQFF
TRBJ2-7,TRBV21-1,.,.,TGTGCCAGCAGCAATTTTATCCTAGCGGGATACATCTACGAGCAGTACTTC,CASSNFILAGYIYEQYF
TRBJ2-7,TRBV28,.,TRBD2,TGTGCCAGCAGTTTTGTATTAGCGGGAGTAAATCCCTACGAGCAGTACTTC,CASSFVLAGVNPYEQYF